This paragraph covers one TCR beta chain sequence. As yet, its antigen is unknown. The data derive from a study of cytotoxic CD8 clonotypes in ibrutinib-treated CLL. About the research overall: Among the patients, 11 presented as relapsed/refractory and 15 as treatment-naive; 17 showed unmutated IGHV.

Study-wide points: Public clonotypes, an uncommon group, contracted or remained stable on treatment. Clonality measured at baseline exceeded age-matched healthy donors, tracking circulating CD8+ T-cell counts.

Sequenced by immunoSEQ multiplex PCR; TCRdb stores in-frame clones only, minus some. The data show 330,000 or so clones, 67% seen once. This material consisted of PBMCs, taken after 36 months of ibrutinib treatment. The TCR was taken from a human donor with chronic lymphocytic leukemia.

The CDR3 bases are TGTGCCAGCGTTCTGGGGACATCCGGGGAGACCCAGTACTTC. Protein: CASVLGTSGETQYF. The chain couples TRBV2 to TRBJ2-5; D perhaps matches TRBD1 (6 bases). The CDR3 is 14 amino acids. Trimming pared 8 bases from V and 5 bases from J, leaving 18 bases between. Germline lookup yields CDR1 SNHLY and CDR2 FYNNEI.